A selection of T cell receptor beta chains follows, all from one sample in a study of CD8 T cells in ankylosing spondylitis. TCRdb re-called the 5' RACE reads with MiXCR, one entry per CDR3 protein. This table has fewer than 750,000 distinct CDR3 sequences, under 20% appearing once. The sample consisted of blood, either unsorted or a sorted T cell fraction (not recorded which). These receptors all stem from a male donor with ankylosing spondylitis. CDR3s include the opening cysteine and the closing phenylalanine or tryptophan. A D gene is named only where the DNA matches it firmly. Clone size is shown for a subset of rows, as once, few, many or a class of expanded clone.

v_gene	j_gene	d_gene	abundance	CDR3nt	CDR3aa
TRBV4-3	TRBJ1-2	NA	NA	TGCGCCAGCAGCCAAGATGACACTTGGGGGGCGGATGGCTACACCTTC	CASSQDDTWGADGYTF
TRBV4-1	TRBJ2-3	NA	many	TGCGCCAGCAGCCAAGATAGGGGGAGTCGCACAGATACGCAGTATTTT	CASSQDRGSRTDTQYF
TRBV24-1	TRBJ2-1	NA	few	TGTGCCACCAGTGGAACCGGGACTCCGCTGCTGCAATCCTACAATGAGCAGTTCTTC	CATSGTGTPLLQSYNEQFF
TRBV7-9	TRBJ2-7	NA	few	TGTGCCAGCAGCTTAGGTGGTGGGGGAATCGGGTACGACGAGCAGTACTTC	CASSLGGGGIGYDEQYF
TRBV12-3/TRBV12-4	TRBJ1-4	TRBD1	NA	TGTGCCAGCTGTCCTCTTCGATCACCAGGGGGCGTCAGTAATGAAAAACTGTTTTTT	CASCPLRSPGGVSNEKLFF
TRBV7-2	TRBJ2-7	NA	few	TGTGCCAGCAGAAGGGTTCAGGTCGACTACGAGCAGTACTTC	CASRRVQVDYEQYF
TRBV5-1	TRBJ1-1	TRBD1	many	TGCGCCAGCAGCCGGACAGGGGGGACAAAAGCGAACACTGAAGCTTTCTTT	CASSRTGGTKANTEAFF
TRBV10-3	TRBJ2-1	NA	many	TGTGCCATCAGTGATTGGGCCAATGAGCAGTTCTTC	CAISDWANEQFF
TRBV7-2	TRBJ1-2	NA	few	TGTGCCAGCAGCTTATGGGGGCCCGACGGGAACTATGGCTACACCTTC	CASSLWGPDGNYGYTF
TRBV7-3	TRBJ2-3	NA	few	TGTGCCAGCAGCGTTACCCCCGTCGCTGGGGATACGCAGTATTTT	CASSVTPVAGDTQYF
TRBV12-3/TRBV12-4	TRBJ2-1	TRBD2	NA	TGTGCCAGCAGACTAGCGGGAGGGGGGCCTGAGCAGTTCTTC	CASRLAGGGPEQFF